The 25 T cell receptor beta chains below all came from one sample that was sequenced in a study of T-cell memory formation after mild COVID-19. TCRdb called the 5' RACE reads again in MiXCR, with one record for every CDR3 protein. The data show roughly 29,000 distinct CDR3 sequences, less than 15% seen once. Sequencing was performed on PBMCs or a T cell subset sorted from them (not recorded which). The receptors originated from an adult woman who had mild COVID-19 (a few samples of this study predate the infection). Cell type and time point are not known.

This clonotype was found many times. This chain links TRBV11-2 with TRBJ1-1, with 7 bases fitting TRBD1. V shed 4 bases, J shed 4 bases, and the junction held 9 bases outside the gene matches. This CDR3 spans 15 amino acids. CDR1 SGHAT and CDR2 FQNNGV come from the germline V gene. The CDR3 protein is CASSSLTGEGTEAFF. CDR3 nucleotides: TGTGCCAGCAGCTCGCTTACAGGGGAAGGCACTGAAGCTTTCTTT.

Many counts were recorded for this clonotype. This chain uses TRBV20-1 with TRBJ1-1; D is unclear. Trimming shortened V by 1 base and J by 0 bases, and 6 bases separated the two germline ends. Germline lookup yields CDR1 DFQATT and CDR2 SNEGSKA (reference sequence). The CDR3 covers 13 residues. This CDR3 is CSARAPLNTEAFF. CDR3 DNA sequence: TGCAGTGCTAGAGCCCCCTTGAACACTGAAGCTTTCTTT.

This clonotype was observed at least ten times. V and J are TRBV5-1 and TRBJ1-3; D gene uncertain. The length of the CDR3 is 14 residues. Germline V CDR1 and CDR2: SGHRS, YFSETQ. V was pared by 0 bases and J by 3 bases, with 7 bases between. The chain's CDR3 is CASSLGSIGNTIYF. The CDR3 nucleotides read TGCGCCAGCAGCTTGGGGTCAATTGGAAACACCATATATTTT. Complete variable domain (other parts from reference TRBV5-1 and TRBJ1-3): KAGVTQTPRYLIKTRGQQVTLSCSPISGHRSVSWYQQTPGQGLQFLFEYFSETQRNKGNFPGRFSGRQFSNSRSEMNVSTLELGDSALYLCASSLGSIGNTIYFGEGSWLTVV.

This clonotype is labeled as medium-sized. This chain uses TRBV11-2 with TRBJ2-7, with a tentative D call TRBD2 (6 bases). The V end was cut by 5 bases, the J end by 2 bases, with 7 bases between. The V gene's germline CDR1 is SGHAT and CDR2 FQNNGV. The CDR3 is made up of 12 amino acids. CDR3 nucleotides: TGTGCCAGCAGCCGGGGGACCTACGAGCAGTACTTC. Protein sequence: CASSRGTYEQYF. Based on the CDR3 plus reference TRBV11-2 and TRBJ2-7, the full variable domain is EAGVAQSPRYKIIEKRQSVAFWCNPISGHATLYWYQQILGQGPKLLIQFQNNGVVDDSQLPKDRFSAERLKGVDSTLKIQPAKLEDSAVYLCASSRGTYEQYFGPGTRLTVT.

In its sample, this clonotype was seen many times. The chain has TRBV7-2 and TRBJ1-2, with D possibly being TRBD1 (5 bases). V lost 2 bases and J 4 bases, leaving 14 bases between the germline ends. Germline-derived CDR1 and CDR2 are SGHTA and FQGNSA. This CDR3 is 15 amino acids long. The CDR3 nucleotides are TGTGCCAGCAGCTTACTAGGACATCTCTCCTATGGCTACACCTTC. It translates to CASSLLGHLSYGYTF.

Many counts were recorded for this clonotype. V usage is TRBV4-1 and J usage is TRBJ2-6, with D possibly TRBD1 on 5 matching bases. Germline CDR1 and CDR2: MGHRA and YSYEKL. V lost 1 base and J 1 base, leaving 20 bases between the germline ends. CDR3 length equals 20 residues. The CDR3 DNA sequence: TGCGCCAGCAGCCAAGTAGGGAAGACAGACGGGTTGTCTGGGGCCAACGTCCTGACTTTC. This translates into CASSQVGKTDGLSGANVLTF.

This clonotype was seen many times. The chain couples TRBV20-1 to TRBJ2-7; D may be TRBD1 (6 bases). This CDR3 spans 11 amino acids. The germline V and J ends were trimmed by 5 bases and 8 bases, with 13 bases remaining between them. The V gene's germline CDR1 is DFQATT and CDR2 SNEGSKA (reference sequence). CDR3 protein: CSADLDRKQYF. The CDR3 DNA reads TGCAGTGCTGACCTGGACAGAAAGCAGTACTTC.

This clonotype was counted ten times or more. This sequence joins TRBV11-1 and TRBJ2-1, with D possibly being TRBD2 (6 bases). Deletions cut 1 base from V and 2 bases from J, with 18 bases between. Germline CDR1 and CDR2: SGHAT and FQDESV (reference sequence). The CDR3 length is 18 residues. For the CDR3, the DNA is TGTGCCAGCAGCTTAGGAGGACGAGGAGGGCGGCCCTACAATGAGCAGTTCTTC. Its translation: CASSLGGRGGRPYNEQFF. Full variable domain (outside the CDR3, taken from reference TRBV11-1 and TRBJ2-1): EAEVAQSPRYKITEKSQAVAFWCDPISGHATLYWYRQILGQGPELLVQFQDESVVDDSQLPKDRFSAERLKGVDSTLKIQPAELGDSAMYLCASSLGGRGGRPYNEQFFGPGTRLTVL.

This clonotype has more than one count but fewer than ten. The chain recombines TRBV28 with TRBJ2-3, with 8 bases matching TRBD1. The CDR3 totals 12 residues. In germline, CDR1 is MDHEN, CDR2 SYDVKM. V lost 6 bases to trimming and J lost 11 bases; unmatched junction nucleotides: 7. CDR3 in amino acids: CASRSTGARQYF. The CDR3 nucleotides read TGTGCCAGCAGGTCGACAGGGGCGAGGCAGTATTTT.

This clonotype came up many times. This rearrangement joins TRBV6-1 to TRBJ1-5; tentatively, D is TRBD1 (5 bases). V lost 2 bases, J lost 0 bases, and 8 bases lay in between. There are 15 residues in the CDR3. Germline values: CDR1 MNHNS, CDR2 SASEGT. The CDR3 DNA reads TGTGCCAGCAGTGAACCGACAGCTAGCAATCAGCCCCAGCATTTT. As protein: CASSEPTASNQPQHF.

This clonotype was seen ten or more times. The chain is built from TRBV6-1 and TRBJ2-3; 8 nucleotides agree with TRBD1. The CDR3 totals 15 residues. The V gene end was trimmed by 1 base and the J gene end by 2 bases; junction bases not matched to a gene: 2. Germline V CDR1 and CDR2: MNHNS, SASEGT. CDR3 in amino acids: CASSEGQGATDTQYF. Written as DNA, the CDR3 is TGTGCCAGCAGTGAAGGGCAGGGGGCCACAGATACGCAGTATTTT.

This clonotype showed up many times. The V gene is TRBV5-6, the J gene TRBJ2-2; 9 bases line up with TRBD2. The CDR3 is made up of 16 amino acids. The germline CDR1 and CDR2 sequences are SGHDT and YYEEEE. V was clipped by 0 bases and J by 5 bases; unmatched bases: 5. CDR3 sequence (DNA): TGTGCCAGCAGCTTGGTGGCGGGGGGGCAGACCGGGGAGCTGTTTTTT. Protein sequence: CASSLVAGGQTGELFF.

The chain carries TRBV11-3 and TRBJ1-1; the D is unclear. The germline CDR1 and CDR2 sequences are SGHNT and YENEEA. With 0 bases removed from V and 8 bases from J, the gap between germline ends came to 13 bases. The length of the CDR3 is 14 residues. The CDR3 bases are TGTGCCAGCAGCTTAGATCTCCACGGAGGGGAAGCTTTCTTT. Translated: CASSLDLHGGEAFF. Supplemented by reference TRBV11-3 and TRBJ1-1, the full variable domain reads EAGVVQSPRYKIIEKKQPVAFWCNPISGHNTLYWYLQNLGQGPELLIRYENEEAVDDSQLPKDRFSAERLKGVDSTLKIQPAELGDSAVYLCASSLDLHGGEAFFGQGTRLTVV.

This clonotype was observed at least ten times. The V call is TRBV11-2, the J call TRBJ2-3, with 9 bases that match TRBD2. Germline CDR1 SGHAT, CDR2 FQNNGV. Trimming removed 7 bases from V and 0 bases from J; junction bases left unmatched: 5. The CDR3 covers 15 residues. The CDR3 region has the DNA TGTGCCAGCAACCGAGCGGGAGGTAGCACAGATACGCAGTATTTT. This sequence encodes CASNRAGGSTDTQYF.

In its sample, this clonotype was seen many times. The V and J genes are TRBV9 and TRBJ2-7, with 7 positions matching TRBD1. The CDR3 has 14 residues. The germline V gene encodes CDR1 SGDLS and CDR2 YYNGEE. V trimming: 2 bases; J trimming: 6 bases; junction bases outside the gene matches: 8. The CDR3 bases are TGTGCCAGCAGCGTCGGTGGGACAGTATCCGAGCAGTACTTC. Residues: CASSVGGTVSEQYF.

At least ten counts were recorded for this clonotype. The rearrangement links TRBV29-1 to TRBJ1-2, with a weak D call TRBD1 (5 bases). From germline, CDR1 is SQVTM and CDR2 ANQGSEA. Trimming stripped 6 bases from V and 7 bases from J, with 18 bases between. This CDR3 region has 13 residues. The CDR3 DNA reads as TGCAGCGTGGGACGCATAAATAAGGTTGGCTACACCTTC. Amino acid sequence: CSVGRINKVGYTF.

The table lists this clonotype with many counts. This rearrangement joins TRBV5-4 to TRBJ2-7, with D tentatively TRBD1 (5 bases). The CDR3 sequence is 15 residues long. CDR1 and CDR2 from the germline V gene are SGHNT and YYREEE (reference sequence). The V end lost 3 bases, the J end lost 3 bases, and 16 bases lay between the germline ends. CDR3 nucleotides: TGTGCCAGCAGCTCAGGGCAGGGAAGGAGCTACGAGCAGTACTTC. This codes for CASSSGQGRSYEQYF.

CDR3 in DNA: TGCGCCAGCAGCCAAGAGGGGACCTTGGGCACTGAAGCTTTCTTT. Translating it yields CASSQEGTLGTEAFF. J is TRBJ1-1 and V is TRBV4-1, with D maybe TRBD1 (5 bases). The CDR3 extends over 15 amino acids. V dropped 0 bases and J dropped 4 bases, with 12 bases sitting between them. Germline loops: CDR1 MGHRA, CDR2 YSYEKL.

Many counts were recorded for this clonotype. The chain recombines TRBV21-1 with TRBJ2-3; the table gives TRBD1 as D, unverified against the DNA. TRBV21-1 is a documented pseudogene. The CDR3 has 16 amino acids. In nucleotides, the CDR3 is TGTGCCAGCAGCGCTAGACAGGTCAATAGCACAGATACGCAGTATTTT. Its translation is CASSARQVNSTDTQYF.

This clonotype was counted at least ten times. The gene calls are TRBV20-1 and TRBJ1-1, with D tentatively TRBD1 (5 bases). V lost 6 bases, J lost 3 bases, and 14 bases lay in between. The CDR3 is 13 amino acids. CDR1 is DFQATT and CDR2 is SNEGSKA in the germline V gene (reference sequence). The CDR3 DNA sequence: TGCAGTGCGCCCCGGGGGATGGACACTGAAGCTTTCTTT. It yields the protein CSAPRGMDTEAFF.

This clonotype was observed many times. The CDR3 DNA is TGCAGTGCTAGTTCCCGCACCCAATCTTACGAGCAGTACTTC. Translating gives CSASSRTQSYEQYF. This chain uses TRBV20-1 with TRBJ2-7; no clear D. Germline CDR1 is DFQATT and CDR2 is SNEGSKA (reference sequence). Trimming left V 3 bases short and J 4 bases short, with 16 bases between. The CDR3 runs 14 residues.

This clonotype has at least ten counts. The CDR3 spells CASSRGTGNYGYTF. The CDR3 nucleotides read TGTGCCAGCAGCCGGGGGACAGGGAACTATGGCTACACCTTC. The V gene is TRBV3-1, the J gene TRBJ1-2; TRBD1 agrees at 9 bases. The length of the CDR3 is 14 residues. J lost 2 bases, V lost 4 bases, and 2 bases had no gene match. The germline V gene encodes CDR1 LGHDT and CDR2 YNNKEL (reference sequence).

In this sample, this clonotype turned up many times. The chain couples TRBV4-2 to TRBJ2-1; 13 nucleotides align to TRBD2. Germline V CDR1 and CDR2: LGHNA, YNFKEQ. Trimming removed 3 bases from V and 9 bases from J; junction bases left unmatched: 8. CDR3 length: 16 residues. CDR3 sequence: CASSQELAGGHSEQFF. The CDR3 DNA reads TGTGCCAGCAGCCAGGAACTAGCGGGGGGGCACAGTGAGCAGTTCTTC.

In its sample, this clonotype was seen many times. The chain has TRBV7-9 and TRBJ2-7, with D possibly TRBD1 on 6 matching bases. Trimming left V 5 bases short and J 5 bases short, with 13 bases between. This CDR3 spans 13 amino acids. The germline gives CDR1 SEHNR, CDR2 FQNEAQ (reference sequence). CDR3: CASSLQGVNEQYF. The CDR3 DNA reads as TGTGCCAGCAGCCTACAGGGAGTGAACGAGCAGTACTTC.

Here the CDR3 DNA reads TGTGCCAGCAGTTTCGGTCCCTCGCAGTATTTT. Its translation: CASSFGPSQYF. The J gene is TRBJ2-3, the V gene TRBV12-3 or TRBV12-4; D gene uncertain. The V end was cut by 3 bases, the J end by 10 bases, with 8 bases between. CDR3 length: 11 amino acids.